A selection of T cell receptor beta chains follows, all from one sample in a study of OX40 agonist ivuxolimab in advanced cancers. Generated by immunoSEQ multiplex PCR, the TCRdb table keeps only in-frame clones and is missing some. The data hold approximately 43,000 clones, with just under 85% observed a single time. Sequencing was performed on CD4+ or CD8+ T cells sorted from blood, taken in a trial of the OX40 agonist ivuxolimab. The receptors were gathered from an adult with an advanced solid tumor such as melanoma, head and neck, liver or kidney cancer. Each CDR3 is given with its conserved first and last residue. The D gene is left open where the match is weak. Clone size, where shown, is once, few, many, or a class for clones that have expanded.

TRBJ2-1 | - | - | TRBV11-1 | TGTGCCAGCAGCTTAAACCCGGGAAGGAATGAGCAGTTCTTC | CASSLNPGRNEQFF
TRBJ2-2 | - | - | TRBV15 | TGTGCCACCAGCAGAGATAGGGGCCGCTTGGCATTCACCGGGGAGCTGTTTTTT | CATSRDRGRLAFTGELFF
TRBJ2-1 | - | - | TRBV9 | TGTGCCAGCAGCGTAGGGACGGGCAATGAGCAGTTCTTC | CASSVGTGNEQFF
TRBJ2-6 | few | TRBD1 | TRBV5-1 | TGCGCCAGCAGCTTGGGACAGGGGGTAGTTGGGGCCAACGTCCTGACTTTC | CASSLGQGVVGANVLTF
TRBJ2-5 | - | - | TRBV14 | TGTGCCAGCACCAACGGGGGAGGAAAGACCCAGTACTTC | CASTNGGGKTQYF
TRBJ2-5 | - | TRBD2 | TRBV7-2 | TGTGCCAGCACGGGACTAGCGGGGAACCAAGAGACCCAGTACTTC | CASTGLAGNQETQYF
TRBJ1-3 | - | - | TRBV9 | TGTGCCAGCAGCGAGGATGTCTCTGGAAACACCATATATTTT | CASSEDVSGNTIYF
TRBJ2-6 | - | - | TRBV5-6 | TGTGCCAGCAGCTTGGTTGGGGACTCTGGGGCCAACGTCCTGACTTTC | CASSLVGDSGANVLTF
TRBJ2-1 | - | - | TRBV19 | TGTGCCAGCGATAGCGGAACATACAATGAGCAGTTCTTC | CASDSGTYNEQFF
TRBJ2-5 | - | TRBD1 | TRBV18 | TGTGCCAGCTCAAGGGACAGTCGACAAGAGACCCAGTACTTC | CASSRDSRQETQYF
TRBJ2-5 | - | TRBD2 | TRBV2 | TGTGCCAGCGGGAGGGATGGGGAGACCCAGTACTTC | CASGRDGETQYF
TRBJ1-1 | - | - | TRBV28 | TGTGCCAGCAGCAATGGGGCAGGGGCCCCTGAAGCTTTCTTT | CASSNGAGAPEAFF
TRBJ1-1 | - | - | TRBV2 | TGTGCCAGCAGTTTCACTGAAGCTTTCTTT | CASSFTEAFF
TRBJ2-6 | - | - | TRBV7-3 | TGTGCCAGCAGCTCGGCCTGGGGGGCCAACGTCCTGACTTTC | CASSSAWGANVLTF
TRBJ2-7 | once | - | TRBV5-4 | TGTGCCAGCAGCTTGAATTATAGGGACGAGCAGTACTTC | CASSLNYRDEQYF
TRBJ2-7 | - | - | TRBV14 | TGTGCCAGCAGCCAGGTTCGTTCTAGCCTTCGGGACGAGCAGTACTTC | CASSQVRSSLRDEQYF
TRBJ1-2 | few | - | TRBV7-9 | TGTGCCAGCAGCTTAGCGGGGGAAGGCTACACCTTC | CASSLAGEGYTF
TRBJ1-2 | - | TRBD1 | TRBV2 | TGTGCCAGCAGTAAACAGGGGGACTATGGCTACACCTTC | CASSKQGDYGYTF
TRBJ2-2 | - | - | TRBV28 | TGTGCCAGCAGCGACTCAAACACCGGGGAGCTGTTTTTT | CASSDSNTGELFF
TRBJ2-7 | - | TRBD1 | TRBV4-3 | TGCGCCAGCAGCCATAGGACAGGGTCCCACGAGCAGTACTTC | CASSHRTGSHEQYF
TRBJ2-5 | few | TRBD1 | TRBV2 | TGTGCCCAGCAACGGTCGACAGGGCGAGAGACCCAGTACTTC | CAQQRSTGRETQYF
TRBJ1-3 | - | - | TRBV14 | TGTGCCAGCAGCCTGAAGGGCCTGGCCCTCTCTGGAAACACCATATATTTT | CASSLKGLALSGNTIYF
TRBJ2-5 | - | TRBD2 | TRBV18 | TGTGCCAGCTCACCACGTCGGCGGGAGTCGAAGACCCAGTACTTC | CASSPRRRESKTQYF
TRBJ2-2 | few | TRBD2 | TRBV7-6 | TGTGCCAGCAGCCCACCCCTTCTAGCGGGAGGCCCTAGGGCCGGGGAGCTGTTTTTT | CASSPPLLAGGPRAGELFF
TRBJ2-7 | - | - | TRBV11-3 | TGTGCCAGCAGCTTAGTACGTGAGGCTATGGGGACACAGTACTTC | CASSLVREAMGTQYF
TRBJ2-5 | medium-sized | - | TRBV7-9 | TGTGCCAGCAGCTTAGCAGTCGTTGGAGCAGAGACCCAGTACTTC | CASSLAVVGAETQYF
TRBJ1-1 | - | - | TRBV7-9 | TGTGCCAGCAGCTTAGAGGGGAACACTGAAGCTTTCTTT | CASSLEGNTEAFF
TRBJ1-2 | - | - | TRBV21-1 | TGTGCCAGCAGCAAACGAGGCGGCTACACCTTC | CASSKRGGYTF
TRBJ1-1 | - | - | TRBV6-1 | TGTGCCAGCAGTGAAGGTAGGTTCAGGCTCAACACTGAAGCTTTCTTT | CASSEGRFRLNTEAFF
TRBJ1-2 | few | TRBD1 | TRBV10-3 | TGTGCCATCAGTGAAAGGGGGCCGGATGGCTACACCTTC | CAISERGPDGYTF
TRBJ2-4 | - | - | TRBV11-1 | TGTGCCAGCAGCCATATTCGGGAAACCAAAAACATTCAGTACTTC | CASSHIRETKNIQYF
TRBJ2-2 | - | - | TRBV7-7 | TGTGCTAGCAGCTCCAGCCGAGGGGCCGGGGAGCTGTTTTTT | CASSSSRGAGELFF
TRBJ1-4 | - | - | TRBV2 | TGTGCCAGCAGAAGGGCTAATGAAAAACTGTTTTTT | CASRRANEKLFF
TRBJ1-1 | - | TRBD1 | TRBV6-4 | TGTGCCAGCAGGGCGCAGGGGGCGGTCAACACTGAAGCTTTCTTT | CASRAQGAVNTEAFF
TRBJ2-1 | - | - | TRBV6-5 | TGTGCCAGCAGTTACTCCGGTTCAACCTCCTACAATGAGCAGTTCTTC | CASSYSGSTSYNEQFF
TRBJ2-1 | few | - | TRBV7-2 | TGTGCCAGCAGCTTCGTCGAGGGTAATGAGCAGTTCTTC | CASSFVEGNEQFF
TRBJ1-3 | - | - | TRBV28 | TGTGCCAGCAGTCAGACAGCGACTGGAAACACCATATATTTT | CASSQTATGNTIYF
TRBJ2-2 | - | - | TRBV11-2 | TGTGCCAGCAGCTTTGAAGGCACCGGGGAGCTGTTTTTT | CASSFEGTGELFF
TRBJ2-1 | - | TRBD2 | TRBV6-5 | TGTGCCAGCAGTTACTCTCCTAGCGGGGGTTACAATGAGCAGTTCTTC | CASSYSPSGGYNEQFF
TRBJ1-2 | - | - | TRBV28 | TGTGCCAGCAGCCTCGGGGGGGCATTCCACTATGGCTACACCTTC | CASSLGGAFHYGYTF
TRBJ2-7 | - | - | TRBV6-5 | TGTGCCAGCAGTTCAAGATACGAGCAGTACTTC | CASSSRYEQYF
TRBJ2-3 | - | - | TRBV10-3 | TGTGCCATCAGTGAGTCTTCCTTCACAGATACGCAGTATTTT | CAISESSFTDTQYF
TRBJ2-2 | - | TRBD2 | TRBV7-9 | TGTGCCAGCAGCTTTAGTAGCGGGGGGAACACCGGGGAGCTGTTTTTT | CASSFSSGGNTGELFF
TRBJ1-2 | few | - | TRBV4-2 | TGTGCCAGCAGCCAAGACAGGACGGGGTTTGGCTACACCTTC | CASSQDRTGFGYTF
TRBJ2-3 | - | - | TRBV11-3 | TGTGCCAGCAGCTTAGCCAGGGGAACAGATACGCAGTATTTT | CASSLARGTDTQYF
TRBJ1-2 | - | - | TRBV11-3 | TGTGCCAGCAGCTTAGATTCGGCCTATGGCTACACCTTC | CASSLDSAYGYTF
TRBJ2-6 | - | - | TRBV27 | TGTGCCAGCAGGGGGATCAGGGGCACCTACGAAGGGGCCAACGTCCTGACTTTC | CASRGIRGTYEGANVLTF
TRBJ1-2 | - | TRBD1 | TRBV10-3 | TGTGCCATCAGTGAGCTACGGGACAGGAAAGATTATGGCTACACCTTC | CAISELRDRKDYGYTF
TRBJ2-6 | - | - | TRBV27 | TGTGCCAGCAGTTTAAGCCCGGCCGGGGCCAACGTCCTGACTTTC | CASSLSPAGANVLTF
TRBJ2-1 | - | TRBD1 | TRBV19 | TGTGCCAGCCTCGGGACAGGGATAGGTGAGCAGTTCTTC | CASLGTGIGEQFF
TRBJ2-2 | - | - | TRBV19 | TGTGCCAGTAGTATGTGGGGCAGGAACACCGGGGAGCTGTTTTTT | CASSMWGRNTGELFF
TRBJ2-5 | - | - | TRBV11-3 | TGTGCCAGCAGCTCCCCCACTAGTCTCCGGGAGACCCAGTACTTC | CASSSPTSLRETQYF
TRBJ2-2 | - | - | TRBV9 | TGTGCCAGCAGCTTGGGAAGGACGACCGGGGAGCTGTTTTTT | CASSLGRTTGELFF
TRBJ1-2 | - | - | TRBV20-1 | TGCAGTGCTCTCAGGGTGAGCGGCTACACCTTC | CSALRVSGYTF
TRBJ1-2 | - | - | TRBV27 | TGTGCCAGCAGTTATACAGGGAACTATGGCTACACCTTC | CASSYTGNYGYTF
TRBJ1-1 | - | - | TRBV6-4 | TGTGCCAGCCGAGGATCTCCAGTAGTCGGTGAAGCTTTCTTT | CASRGSPVVGEAFF
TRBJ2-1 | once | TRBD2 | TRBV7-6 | TGTGCCAGCAGCTTAGCGGGGACTAGCCGTCATGAGCAGTTCTTC | CASSLAGTSRHEQFF